This T cell receptor beta chain is drawn from a study of cytomegalovirus exposure and HLA in healthy donors. Unmatched junction bases numbered 6, after V lost 4 bases and J lost 2 bases. Germline loops: CDR1 LGHNA, CDR2 YNFKEQ. The CDR3 is 16 residues long. PCR amplification relied on 60 Vbeta primers (plus 13 Jbeta primers). The repertoire was sequenced with immunoSEQ multiplex PCR; TCRdb's copy has only in-frame clones and lacks some. The sample has some 95,000 clones, approximately 80% seen once. The study sampled nominally healthy donors, though unrecorded immune exposures were likely. The specimen was PBMCs. The TCR originated in a woman aged 40-49 years in good health and CMV-seronegative. The chain links TRBV4-2 to TRBJ2-7, with 12 bases identical to TRBD2. The CDR3 coding sequence is TGTGCCAGCAGCCCCCAGACTAGCGGGGGTCCCTACGAGCAGTACTTC. Its translation: CASSPQTSGGPYEQYF.